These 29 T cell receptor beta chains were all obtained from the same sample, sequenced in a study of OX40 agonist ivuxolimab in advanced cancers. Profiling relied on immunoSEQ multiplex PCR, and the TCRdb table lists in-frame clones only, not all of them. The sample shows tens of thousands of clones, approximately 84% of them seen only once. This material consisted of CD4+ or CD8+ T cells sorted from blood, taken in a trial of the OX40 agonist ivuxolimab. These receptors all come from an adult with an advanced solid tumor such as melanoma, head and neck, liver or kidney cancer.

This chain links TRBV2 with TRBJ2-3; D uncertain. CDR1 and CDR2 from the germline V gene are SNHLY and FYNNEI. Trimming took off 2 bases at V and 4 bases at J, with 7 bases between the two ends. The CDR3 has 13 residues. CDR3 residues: CASSESGADTQYF. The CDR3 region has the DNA TGTGCCAGCAGTGAAAGTGGGGCAGATACGCAGTATTTT.

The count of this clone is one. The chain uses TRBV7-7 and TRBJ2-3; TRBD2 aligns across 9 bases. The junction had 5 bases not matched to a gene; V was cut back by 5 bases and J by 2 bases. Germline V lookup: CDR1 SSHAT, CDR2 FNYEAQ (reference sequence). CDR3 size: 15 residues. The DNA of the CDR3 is TGTGCCAGCAGCCGACTAGCGGAAAACACAGATACGCAGTATTTT. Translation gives CASSRLAENTDTQYF.

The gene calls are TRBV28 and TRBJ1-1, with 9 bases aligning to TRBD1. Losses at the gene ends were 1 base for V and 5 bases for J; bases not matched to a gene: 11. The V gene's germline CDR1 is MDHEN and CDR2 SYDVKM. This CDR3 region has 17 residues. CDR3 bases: TGTGCCAGCAGTTTATCACAGGGGGCGGCTGGATCTACTGAAGCTTTCTTT. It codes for CASSLSQGAAGSTEAFF.

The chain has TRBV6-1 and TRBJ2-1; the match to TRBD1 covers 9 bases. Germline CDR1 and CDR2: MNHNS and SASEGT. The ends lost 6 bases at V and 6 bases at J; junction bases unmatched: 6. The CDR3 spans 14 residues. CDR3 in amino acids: CASRRTGAGNEQFF. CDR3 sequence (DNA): TGTGCCAGCAGGAGGACAGGGGCGGGCAATGAGCAGTTCTTC.

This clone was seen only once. In nucleotides, the CDR3 is TGTGCCAGCAGTCGAGTCGCCGGGGACTACAATGAGCAGTTCTTC. Translating gives CASSRVAGDYNEQFF. The chain has TRBV6-4 and TRBJ2-1; a weak D match, TRBD2 (5 bases). The CDR3 runs to 15 residues. Germline CDR1 MRHNA, CDR2 SNTAGT. V was shortened by 5 bases and J by 3 bases, with 14 bases between the two germline ends.

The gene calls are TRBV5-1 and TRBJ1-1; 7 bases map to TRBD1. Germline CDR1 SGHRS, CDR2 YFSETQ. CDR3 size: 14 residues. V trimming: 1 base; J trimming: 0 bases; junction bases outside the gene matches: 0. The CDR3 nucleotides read TGCGCCAGCAGCTTGCAGGGGGTGAACACTGAAGCTTTCTTT. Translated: CASSLQGVNTEAFF.

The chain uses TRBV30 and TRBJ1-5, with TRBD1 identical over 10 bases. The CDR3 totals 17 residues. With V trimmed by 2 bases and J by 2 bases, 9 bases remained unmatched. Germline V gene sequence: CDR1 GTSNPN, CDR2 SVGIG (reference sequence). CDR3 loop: CAWSSGQGVVGNQPQHF. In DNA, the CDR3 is TGTGCCTGGAGTTCCGGACAGGGGGTGGTGGGCAATCAGCCCCAGCATTTT.

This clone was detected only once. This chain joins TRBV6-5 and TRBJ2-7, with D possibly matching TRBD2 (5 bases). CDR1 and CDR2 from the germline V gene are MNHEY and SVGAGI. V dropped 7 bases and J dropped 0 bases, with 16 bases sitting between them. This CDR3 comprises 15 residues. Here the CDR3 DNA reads TGTGCCAGCACCCGGACTTACCCACTCTCCTACGAGCAGTACTTC. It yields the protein CASTRTYPLSYEQYF.

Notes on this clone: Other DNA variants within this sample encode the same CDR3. CDR3: CASSVGTGSTDTQYF. The CDR3 nucleotides read TGTGCCAGCAGCGTAGGAACAGGTTCCACAGATACGCAGTATTTT. The chain is built from TRBV9 and TRBJ2-3; D possibly corresponds to TRBD1 (5 bases). From germline, CDR1 is SGDLS and CDR2 YYNGEE. V was pared by 0 bases and J by 2 bases, with 10 bases between. The CDR3 runs 15 residues.

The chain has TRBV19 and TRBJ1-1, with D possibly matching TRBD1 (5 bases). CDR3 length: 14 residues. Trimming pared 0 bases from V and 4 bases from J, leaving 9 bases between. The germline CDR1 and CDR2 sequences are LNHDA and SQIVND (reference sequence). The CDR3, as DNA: TGTGCCAGTAGTATAGATACAGGCAGCACTGAAGCTTTCTTT. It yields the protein CASSIDTGSTEAFF. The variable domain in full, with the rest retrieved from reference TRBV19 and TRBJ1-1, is DGGITQSPKYLFRKEGQNVTLSCEQNLNHDAMYWYRQDPGQGLRLIYYSQIVNDFQKGDIAEGYSVSREKKESFPLTVTSAQKNPTAFYLCASSIDTGSTEAFFGQGTRLTVV.

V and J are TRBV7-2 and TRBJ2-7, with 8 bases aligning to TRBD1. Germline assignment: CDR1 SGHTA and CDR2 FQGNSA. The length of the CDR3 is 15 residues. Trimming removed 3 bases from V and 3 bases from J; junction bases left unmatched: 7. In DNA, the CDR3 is TGTGCCAGCAGCTTCCGTACCGGGACAGGCTACGAGCAGTACTTC. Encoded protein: CASSFRTGTGYEQYF.

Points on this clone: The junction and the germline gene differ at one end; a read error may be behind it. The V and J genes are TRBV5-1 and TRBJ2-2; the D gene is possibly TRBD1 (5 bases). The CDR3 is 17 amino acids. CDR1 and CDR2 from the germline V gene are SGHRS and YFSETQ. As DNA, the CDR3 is TGCGTCAGCAGCCCTTTTGGCAGGGCCTCGAACACCGGGGAGCTGTTTTTT. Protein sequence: CVSSPFGRASNTGELFF. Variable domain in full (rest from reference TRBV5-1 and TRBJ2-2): KAGVTQTPRYLIKTRGQQVTLSCSPISGHRSVSWYQQTPGQGLQFLFEYFSETQRNKGNFPGRFSGRQFSNSRSEMNVSTLELGDSALYLCVSSPFGRASNTGELFFGEGSRLTVL.

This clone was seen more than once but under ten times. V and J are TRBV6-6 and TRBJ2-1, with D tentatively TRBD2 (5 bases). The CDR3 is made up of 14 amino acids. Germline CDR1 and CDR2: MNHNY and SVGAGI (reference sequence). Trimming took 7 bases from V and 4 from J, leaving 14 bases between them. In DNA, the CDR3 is TGTGCCAGCAACAGAGGGTCGGAGTACAATGAGCAGTTCTTC. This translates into CASNRGSEYNEQFF.

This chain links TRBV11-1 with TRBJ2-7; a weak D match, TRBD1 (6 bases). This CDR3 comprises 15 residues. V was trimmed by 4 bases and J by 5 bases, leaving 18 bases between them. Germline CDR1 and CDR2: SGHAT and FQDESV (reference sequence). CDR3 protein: CASSWDVGAMDEQYF. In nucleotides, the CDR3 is TGTGCCAGCAGCTGGGACGTGGGGGCGATGGACGAGCAGTACTTC.

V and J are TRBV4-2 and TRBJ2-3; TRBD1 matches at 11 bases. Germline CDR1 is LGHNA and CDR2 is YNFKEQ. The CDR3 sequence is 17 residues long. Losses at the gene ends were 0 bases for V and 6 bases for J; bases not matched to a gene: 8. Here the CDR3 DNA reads TGTGCCAGCAGCCAAGACCCGGGACAGGGGGTAATTGATACGCAGTATTTT. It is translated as CASSQDPGQGVIDTQYF.

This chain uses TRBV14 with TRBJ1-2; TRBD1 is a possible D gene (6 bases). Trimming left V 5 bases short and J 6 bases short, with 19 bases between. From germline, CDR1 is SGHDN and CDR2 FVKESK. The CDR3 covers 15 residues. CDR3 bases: TGTGCCAGCAGCACCCGGACAGCCGCCCTGGATGGCTACACCTTC. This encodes CASSTRTAALDGYTF.

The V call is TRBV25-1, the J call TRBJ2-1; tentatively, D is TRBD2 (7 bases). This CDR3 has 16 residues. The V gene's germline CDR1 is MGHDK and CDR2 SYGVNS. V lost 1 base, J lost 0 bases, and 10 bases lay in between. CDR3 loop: CASSEWGGGSYNEQFF. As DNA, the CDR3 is TGTGCCAGCAGTGAATGGGGAGGGGGCTCCTACAATGAGCAGTTCTTC.

The CDR3 DNA is TGTGCCAGCAGCCCAGGGAGTAGCGGGGAGACCCAGTACTTC. It encodes CASSPGSSGETQYF. The rearrangement joins TRBV7-9 to TRBJ2-5; 7 bases fit TRBD2. The ends lost 5 bases at V and 5 bases at J; junction bases unmatched: 8. The CDR3 has 14 amino acids. The germline V gene encodes CDR1 SEHNR and CDR2 FQNEAQ (reference sequence). Variable domain in full (rest from reference TRBV7-9 and TRBJ2-5): DTGVSQNPRHKITKRGQNVTFRCDPISEHNRLYWYRQTLGQGPEFLTYFQNEAQLEKSRLLSDRFSAERPKGSFSTLEIQRTEQGDSAMYLCASSPGSSGETQYFGPGTRLLVL.

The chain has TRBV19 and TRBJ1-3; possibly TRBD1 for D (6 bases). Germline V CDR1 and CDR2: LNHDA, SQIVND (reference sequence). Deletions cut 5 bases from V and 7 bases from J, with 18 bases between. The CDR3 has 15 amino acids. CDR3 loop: CASSSTTGIGNTIYF. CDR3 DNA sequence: TGTGCCAGTAGTTCAACCACAGGGATTGGGAACACCATATATTTT.

The CDR3 here is CASSLAGENEQFF. CDR3 sequence (DNA): TGCGCCAGCAGCTTGGCGGGGGAGAATGAGCAGTTCTTC. The chain is built from TRBV5-1 and TRBJ2-1; perhaps TRBD2 as D (6 bases). This CDR3 region has 13 residues. The germline CDR1 and CDR2 sequences are SGHRS and YFSETQ. V was cut by 0 bases and J by 7 bases, with 8 bases left in between.

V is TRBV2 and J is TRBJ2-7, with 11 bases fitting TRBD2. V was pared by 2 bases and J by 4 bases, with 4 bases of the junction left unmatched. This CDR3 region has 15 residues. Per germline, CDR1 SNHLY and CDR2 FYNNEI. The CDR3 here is CASSELAGGPYEQYF. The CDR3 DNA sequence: TGTGCCAGCAGTGAATTAGCGGGAGGGCCGTACGAGCAGTACTTC.

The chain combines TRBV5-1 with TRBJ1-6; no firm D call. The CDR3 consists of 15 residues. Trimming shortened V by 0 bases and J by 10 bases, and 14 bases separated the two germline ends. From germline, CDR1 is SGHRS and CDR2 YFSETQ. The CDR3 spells CASSLALSGESPLHF. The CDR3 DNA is TGCGCCAGCAGCTTGGCCTTGTCCGGCGAATCACCCCTCCACTTT.

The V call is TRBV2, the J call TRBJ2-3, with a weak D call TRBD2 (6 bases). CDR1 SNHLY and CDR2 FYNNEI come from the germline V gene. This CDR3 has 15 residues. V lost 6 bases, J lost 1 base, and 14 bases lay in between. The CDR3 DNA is TGTGCCAGCAGGGGGACTTCAACCGGCACAGATACGCAGTATTTT. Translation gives CASRGTSTGTDTQYF.

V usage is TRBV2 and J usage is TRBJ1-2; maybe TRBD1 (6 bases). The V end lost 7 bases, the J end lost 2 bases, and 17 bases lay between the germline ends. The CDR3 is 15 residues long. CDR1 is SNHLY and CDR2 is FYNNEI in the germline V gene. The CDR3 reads CASTSARDKNYGYTF. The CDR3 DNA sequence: TGTGCCAGCACCTCCGCTAGGGACAAGAACTATGGCTACACCTTC.

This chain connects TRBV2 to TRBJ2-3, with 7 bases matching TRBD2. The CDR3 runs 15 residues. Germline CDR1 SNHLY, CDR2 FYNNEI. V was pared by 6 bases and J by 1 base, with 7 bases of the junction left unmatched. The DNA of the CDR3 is TGTGCCAGCAGAGCGACGGGGGGAGGCACAGATACGCAGTATTTT. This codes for CASRATGGGTDTQYF.

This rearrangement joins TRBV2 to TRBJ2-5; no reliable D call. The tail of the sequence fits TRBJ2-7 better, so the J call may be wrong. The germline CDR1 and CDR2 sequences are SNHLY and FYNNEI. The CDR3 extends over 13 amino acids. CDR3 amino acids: CASSEVFLYEQYF. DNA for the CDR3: TGTGCCAGCAGTGAAGTATTCCTCTACGAGCAGTACTTC.

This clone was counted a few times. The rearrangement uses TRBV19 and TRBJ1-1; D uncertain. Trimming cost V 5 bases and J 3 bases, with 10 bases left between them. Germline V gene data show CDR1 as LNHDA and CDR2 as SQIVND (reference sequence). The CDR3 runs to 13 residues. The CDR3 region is CASSEQADTEAFF. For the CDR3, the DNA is TGTGCCAGTAGTGAGCAGGCTGACACTGAAGCTTTCTTT.

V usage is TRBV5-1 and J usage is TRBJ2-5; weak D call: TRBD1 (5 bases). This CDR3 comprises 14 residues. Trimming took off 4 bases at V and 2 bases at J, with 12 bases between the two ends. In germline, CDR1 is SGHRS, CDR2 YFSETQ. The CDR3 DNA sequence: TGCGCCAGCAGCCCCCAGGGCCAACAAGAGACCCAGTACTTC. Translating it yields CASSPQGQQETQYF.

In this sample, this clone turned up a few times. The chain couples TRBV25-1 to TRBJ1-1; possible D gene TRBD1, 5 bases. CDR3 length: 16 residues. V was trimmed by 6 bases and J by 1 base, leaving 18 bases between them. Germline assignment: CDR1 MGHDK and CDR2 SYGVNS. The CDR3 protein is CASSDDAGFGNTEAFF. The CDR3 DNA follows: TGTGCCAGCAGCGACGACGCAGGGTTTGGGAACACTGAAGCTTTCTTT.